These 3 T cell receptor beta chains came from one sample sequenced in a study of blood T cell repertoires in COVID-19. Using immunoSEQ multiplex PCR, the repertoire was profiled, and TCRdb retains in-frame clones only, with some absent. Of 45,000 to 50,000 clones in the sample, around 89% were seen once. The sequenced sample consisted of peripheral blood. The receptors here all came from a man aged 45 to 65 with active COVID-19.

This clone occurred once. V is TRBV6-5 and J is TRBJ1-6; 7 bases fit TRBD1. Trimming at V came to 0 bases and at J to 9 bases, leaving 5 bases not matched to a gene. CDR3 size: 15 residues. Looked up from germline, CDR1 is MNHEY and CDR2 is SVGAGI. CDR3 nucleotides: TGTGCCAGCAGTTACTCTGGGACAGTGGGTTCACCCCTCCACTTT. It specifies CASSYSGTVGSPLHF.

The chain is built from TRBV6-2 or TRBV6-3 and TRBJ2-7, with D maybe TRBD2 (6 bases). The CDR3 extends over 14 amino acids. Germline V CDR1 and CDR2: MNHEY, SVGEGT. With 2 bases removed from V and 3 bases from J, the gap between germline ends came to 11 bases. Here the CDR3 reads CASSYAGGDYEQYF. The CDR3 DNA follows: TGTGCCAGCAGTTACGCCGGGGGAGACTACGAGCAGTACTTC.

The rearrangement uses TRBV29-1 and TRBJ1-2; the match to TRBD1 covers 10 bases. Trimming took 1 base from V and 8 from J; bases not matched to a gene: 7. Germline V lookup: CDR1 SQVTM, CDR2 ANQGSEA. This CDR3 is built from 14 residues. The CDR3 protein is CSVEAVGQGEGYTF. The CDR3 DNA follows: TGCAGCGTTGAAGCCGTTGGACAGGGGGAGGGCTACACCTTC.